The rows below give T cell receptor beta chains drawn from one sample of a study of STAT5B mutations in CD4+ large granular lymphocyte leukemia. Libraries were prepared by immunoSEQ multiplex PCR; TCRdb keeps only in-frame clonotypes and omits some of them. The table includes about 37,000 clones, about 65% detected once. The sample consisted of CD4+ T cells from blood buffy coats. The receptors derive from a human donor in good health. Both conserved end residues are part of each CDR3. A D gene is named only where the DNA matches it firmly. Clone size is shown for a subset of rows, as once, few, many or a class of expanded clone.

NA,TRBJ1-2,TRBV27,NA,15,CASSFKQGWGYGYTF,TGTGCCAGCAGTTTCAAACAGGGCTGGGGCTATGGCTACACCTTC
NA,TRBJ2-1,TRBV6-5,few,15,CASSANGGSYNEQFF,TGTGCCAGCAGTGCCAATGGGGGCTCCTACAATGAGCAGTTCTTC
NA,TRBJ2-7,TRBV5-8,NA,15,CASSKGSAVGYEQYF,TGTGCCAGCAGCAAGGGTTCAGCCGTAGGCTACGAGCAGTACTTC
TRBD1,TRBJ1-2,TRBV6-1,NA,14,CASTETGSRGGYTF,TGTGCCAGCACCGAGACAGGGTCGAGAGGCGGCTACACCTTC
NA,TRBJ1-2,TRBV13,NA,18,CASSLEGWDFPSYYGYTF,TGTGCCAGCAGCTTAGAAGGTTGGGATTTTCCCTCCTACTATGGCTACACCTTC
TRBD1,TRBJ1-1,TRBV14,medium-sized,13,CASSGTENTEAFF,TGTGCCAGCAGCGGGACAGAGAACACTGAAGCTTTCTTT
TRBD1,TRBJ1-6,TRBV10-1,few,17,CAYTARIRDRKNSPLHF,TGCGCCTACACAGCAAGGATACGGGACAGAAAAAATTCACCCCTCCACTTT
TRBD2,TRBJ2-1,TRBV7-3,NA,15,CASSFTGTSYNEQFF,TGTGCCAGCAGCTTTACCGGGACTAGCTACAATGAGCAGTTCTTC
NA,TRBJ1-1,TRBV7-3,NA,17,CASSLNPGTVMNTEAFF,TGTGCCAGCAGCTTAAATCCCGGTACAGTTATGAACACTGAAGCTTTCTTT
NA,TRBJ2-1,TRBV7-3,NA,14,CASSLTSARDEQFF,TGTGCCAGCAGCTTAACGTCGGCAAGGGATGAGCAGTTCTTC
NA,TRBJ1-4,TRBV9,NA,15,CASSAAQGMGEKLFF,TGTGCCAGCAGCGCCGCCCAGGGAATGGGAGAAAAACTGTTTTTT
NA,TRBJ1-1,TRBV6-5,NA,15,CASSYSWGHGTEAFF,TGTGCCAGCAGTTACTCCTGGGGACACGGCACTGAAGCTTTCTTT
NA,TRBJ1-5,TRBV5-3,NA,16,CARSLDGGEGNQPQHF,TGTGCCAGAAGCTTGGACGGGGGTGAGGGCAATCAGCCCCAGCATTTT
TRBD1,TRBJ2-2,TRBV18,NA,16,CASSPPTGLNTGELFF,TGTGCCAGCTCACCCCCGACAGGGCTTAACACCGGGGAGCTGTTTTTT
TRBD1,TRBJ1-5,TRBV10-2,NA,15,CASSGWDRADQPQHF,TGCGCCAGCAGTGGCTGGGACAGGGCGGACCAGCCCCAGCATTTT
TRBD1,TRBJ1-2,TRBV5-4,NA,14,CASSGTGVNYGYTF,TGTGCCAGCAGCGGGACAGGGGTGAACTATGGCTACACCTTC
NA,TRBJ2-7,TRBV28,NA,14,CASSLSRGQYEQYF,TGTGCCAGCAGTTTATCCAGGGGACAATACGAGCAGTACTTC
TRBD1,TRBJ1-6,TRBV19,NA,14,CASSLGQSRGALHF,TGTGCCAGTAGCCTGGGACAGTCCCGTGGGGCCCTCCACTTT
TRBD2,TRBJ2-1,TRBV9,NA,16,CASSVDVSGVYNEQFF,TGTGCCAGCAGCGTAGACGTTAGCGGGGTCTACAATGAGCAGTTCTTC
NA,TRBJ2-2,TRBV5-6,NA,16,CASSLKGRKNTGELFF,TGTGCCAGCAGCTTAAAGGGACGGAAGAACACCGGGGAGCTGTTTTTT
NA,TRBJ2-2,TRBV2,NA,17,CASSEAQAAANTGELFF,TGTGCCAGCAGTGAAGCGCAGGCAGCGGCGAACACCGGGGAGCTGTTTTTT
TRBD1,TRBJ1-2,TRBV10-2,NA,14,CASSERTGSDGYTF,TGCGCCAGCAGTGAGCGGACAGGGAGTGATGGCTACACCTTC
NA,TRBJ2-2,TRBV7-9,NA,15,CASSPRTKSTGELFF,TGTGCCAGCAGCCCAAGGACCAAAAGCACCGGGGAGCTGTTTTTT
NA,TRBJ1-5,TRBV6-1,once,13,CASSEPGYQPQHF,TGTGCCAGCAGTGAACCGGGTTATCAGCCCCAGCATTTT
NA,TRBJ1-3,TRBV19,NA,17,CASPPPGHLMSGNTIYF,TGTGCCAGCCCCCCCCCAGGTCACTTGATGTCTGGAAACACCATATATTTT
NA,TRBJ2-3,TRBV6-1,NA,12,CASREGSDTQYF,TGTGCCAGCAGGGAGGGGTCAGATACGCAGTATTTT
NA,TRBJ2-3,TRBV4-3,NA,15,CASSRDTYISDTQYF,TGCGCCAGCAGCCGGGACACTTACATTTCGGATACGCAGTATTTT
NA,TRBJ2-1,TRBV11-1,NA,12,CASSFGESEQFF,TGTGCCAGCAGCTTCGGGGAATCTGAGCAGTTCTTC
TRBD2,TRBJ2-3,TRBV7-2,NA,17,CASSPGLAVFSTDTQYF,TGTGCCAGCAGCCCGGGACTAGCGGTCTTTAGCACAGATACGCAGTATTTT
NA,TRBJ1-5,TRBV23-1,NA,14,CASSQSGQVKPQHF,TGCGCCAGCAGTCAATCGGGGCAGGTTAAGCCCCAGCATTTT
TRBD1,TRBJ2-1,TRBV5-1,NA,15,CASSLMTGSYNEQFF,TGCGCCAGCAGCTTGATGACAGGGAGCTACAATGAGCAGTTCTTC
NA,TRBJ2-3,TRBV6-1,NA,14,CASSENGGTDTQYF,TGTGCCAGCAGTGAAAACGGGGGCACAGATACGCAGTATTTT
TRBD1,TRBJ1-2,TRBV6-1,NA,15,CASRRLDRDDYGYTF,TGTGCCAGCCGACGTCTGGACAGGGACGACTATGGCTACACCTTC
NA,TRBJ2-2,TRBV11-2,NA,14,CASSLGRNTGELFF,TGTGCCAGCAGCTTAGGCAGGAACACCGGGGAGCTGTTTTTT
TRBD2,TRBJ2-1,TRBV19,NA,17,CASSTRTSGGSYNEQFF,TGTGCCAGTAGTACCCGGACTAGCGGGGGTTCCTACAATGAGCAGTTCTTC
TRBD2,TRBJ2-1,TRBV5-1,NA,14,CASSLGGLADEQFF,TGCGCCAGCAGCTTGGGGGGACTAGCCGATGAGCAGTTCTTC
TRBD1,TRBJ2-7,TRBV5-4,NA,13,CASSLWTGYEQYF,TGTGCCAGCAGCCTCTGGACAGGTTACGAGCAGTACTTC
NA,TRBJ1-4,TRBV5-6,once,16,CASSSAGRAILEKLFF,TGTGCCAGCAGCTCAGCGGGACGGGCCATACTTGAAAAACTGTTTTTT
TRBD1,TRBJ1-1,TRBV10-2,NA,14,CASRRDSESIEAFF,TGCGCCAGCAGACGGGACAGTGAATCAATTGAAGCTTTCTTT
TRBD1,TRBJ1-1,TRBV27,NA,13,CASSFRGGTEAFF,TGTGCCAGCAGTTTCAGGGGGGGGACTGAAGCTTTCTTT
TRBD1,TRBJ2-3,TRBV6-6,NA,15,CASNYDRGGVGTQYF,TGTGCCAGCAACTATGACAGGGGAGGCGTAGGTACGCAGTATTTT
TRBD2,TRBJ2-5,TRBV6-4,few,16,CASKRPRAGEEETQYF,TGTGCCAGCAAGCGCCCGCGAGCGGGGGAGGAAGAGACCCAGTACTTC
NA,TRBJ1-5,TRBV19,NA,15,CATTWGAESHQPQHF,TGTGCCACCACTTGGGGGGCTGAAAGTCATCAGCCCCAGCATTTT
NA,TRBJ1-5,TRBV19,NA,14,CASNLVGGNQPQHF,TGTGCCAGTAACCTGGTAGGGGGCAATCAGCCCCAGCATTTT
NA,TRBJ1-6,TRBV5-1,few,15,CASSTSTGYNSPLHF,TGCGCCAGCAGCACCTCGACAGGTTATAATTCACCCCTCCACTTT
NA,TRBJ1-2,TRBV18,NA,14,CASSPSTDGYGYTF,TGTGCCAGCTCACCCTCCACTGACGGCTATGGCTACACCTTC
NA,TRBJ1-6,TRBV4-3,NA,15,CASSQLTGLNSPLHF,TGCGCCAGCAGCCAGCTTACAGGGCTCAATTCACCCCTCCACTTT
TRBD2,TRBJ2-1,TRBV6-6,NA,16,CASSRSGTREYNEQFF,TGTGCCAGCAGTCGCTCCGGGACTAGGGAGTACAATGAGCAGTTCTTC
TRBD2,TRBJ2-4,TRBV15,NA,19,CATSRDQGLTSGGVSIQYF,TGTGCCACCAGCAGAGATCAGGGTTTGACTAGCGGGGGGGTGAGCATTCAGTACTTC
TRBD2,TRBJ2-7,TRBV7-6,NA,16,CASSFSGGAVTYEQYF,TGTGCCAGCAGCTTTAGCGGGGGGGCGGTAACCTACGAGCAGTACTTC
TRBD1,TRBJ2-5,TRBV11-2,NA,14,CASSLGQGRETQYF,TGTGCCAGCAGCCTGGGACAGGGGAGAGAGACCCAGTACTTC
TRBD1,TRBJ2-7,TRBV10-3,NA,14,CAISQTGGPYEQYF,TGTGCCATCAGCCAGACAGGGGGTCCCTACGAGCAGTACTTC